These T cell receptor beta chains were read from a single sample in a study of T cells in Graves' hyperthyroidism and ophthalmopathy. MiXCR, run by TCRdb on the multiplex PCR reads, gives a single entry per CDR3 protein. The sample has about 680,000 distinct CDR3 sequences; 35% are singletons. Sequencing was carried out using blood. These receptor sequences come from a woman between 40 and 55 years old with Graves' hyperthyroidism. The CDR3 runs from the conserved cysteine through the conserved F or W. The D gene is left open where the match is weak. A clone size is listed for some rows: how often the clone was seen (once, few, many), or a class if it is expanded.

len: 13; v_gene: TRBV9; abundance: NA; j_gene: TRBJ1-1; d_gene: NA; CDR3aa: CASSVLGDTEASF; CDR3nt: TGTGCCAGCAGCGTATTGGGAGACACTGAAGCTTCCTTT
len: 11; v_gene: TRBV29-1; abundance: many; j_gene: TRBJ1-2; d_gene: NA; CDR3aa: CSVYQGEGYTF; CDR3nt: TGCAGCGTTTACCAGGGTGAAGGCTACACCTTC
len: 14; v_gene: TRBV15; abundance: NA; j_gene: TRBJ1-2; d_gene: NA; CDR3aa: CATSRDSMQGGYTF; CDR3nt: TGTGCCACCAGCAGAGATTCTATGCAGGGTGGCTACACCTTC
len: 15; v_gene: TRBV6-6; abundance: NA; j_gene: TRBJ1-5; d_gene: NA; CDR3aa: CASSRGGVFNQPQHF; CDR3nt: TGTGCCAGCAGTCGCGGGGGGGTCTTCAATCAGCCCCAGCATTTT
len: 12; v_gene: TRBV10-3; abundance: NA; j_gene: TRBJ1-1; d_gene: NA; CDR3aa: CAISGGQTEAFF; CDR3nt: TGTGCCATCAGTGGGGGGCAAACTGAAGCTTTCTTT
len: 15; v_gene: TRBV7-9; abundance: NA; j_gene: TRBJ1-6; d_gene: NA; CDR3aa: CASSLTSSENSPLHF; CDR3nt: TGTGCCAGCAGCTTAACGTCCTCTGAGAATTCACCCCTCCACTTT
len: 18; v_gene: TRBV4-3; abundance: NA; j_gene: TRBJ1-1; d_gene: NA; CDR3aa: CASSQAGSDRGMNTEAFF; CDR3nt: TGCGCCAGCAGCCAAGCAGGGTCAGACAGAGGAATGAACACTGAAGCTTTCTTT
len: 15; v_gene: TRBV24-1; abundance: many; j_gene: TRBJ1-2; d_gene: NA; CDR3aa: CATSDPGRPHYGYTF; CDR3nt: TGTGCCACCAGTGACCCCGGGAGGCCTCATTATGGCTACACCTTC
len: 16; v_gene: TRBV7-9; abundance: NA; j_gene: TRBJ2-1; d_gene: TRBD2; CDR3aa: CASSLVSASGKNEQFF; CDR3nt: TGTGCCAGCAGCTTAGTGTCGGCTAGCGGGAAGAATGAGCAGTTCTTC
len: 11; v_gene: TRBV7-2; abundance: NA; j_gene: TRBJ1-2; d_gene: NA; CDR3aa: CASSLGTSYTF; CDR3nt: TGTGCCAGCAGCTTGGGCACGAGCTACACCTTC
len: 12; v_gene: TRBV7-2; abundance: few; j_gene: TRBJ2-5; d_gene: NA; CDR3aa: CASSTLKETQYF; CDR3nt: TGTGCCAGCAGCACCCTTAAAGAGACCCAGTACTTC
len: 16; v_gene: TRBV6-4; abundance: many; j_gene: TRBJ1-2; d_gene: NA; CDR3aa: CASSDSADSPIYGYTF; CDR3nt: TGTGCCAGCAGTGACTCCGCGGACAGCCCGATCTATGGCTACACCTTC
len: 13; v_gene: TRBV9; abundance: NA; j_gene: TRBJ2-7; d_gene: NA; CDR3aa: CASSHFWSPDKYF; CDR3nt: TGTGCCAGCAGCCATTTTTGGTCTCCTGACAAGTACTTC
len: 16; v_gene: TRBV20-1; abundance: NA; j_gene: TRBJ2-5; d_gene: TRBD2; CDR3aa: CSARDPGLAGKETQYF; CDR3nt: TGCAGTGCTAGAGATCCCGGACTAGCGGGGAAAGAGACCCAGTACTTC
len: 13; v_gene: TRBV20-1; abundance: few; j_gene: TRBJ1-5; d_gene: NA; CDR3aa: CSASLYSNQPQHF; CDR3nt: TGCAGTGCTAGTTTATATAGCAATCAGCCCCAGCATTTT
len: 15; v_gene: TRBV29-1; abundance: NA; j_gene: TRBJ1-4; d_gene: NA; CDR3aa: CSVEDPRGDREKLFF; CDR3nt: TGCAGCGTTGAAGATCCCAGGGGTGATAGGGAAAAACTGTTTTTT
len: 15; v_gene: TRBV7-6; abundance: many; j_gene: TRBJ1-3; d_gene: NA; CDR3aa: CASSLTDETGNTIYF; CDR3nt: TGTGCCAGCAGCTTAACGGACGAGACTGGAAACACCATATATTTT
len: 17; v_gene: TRBV29-1; abundance: few; j_gene: TRBJ2-2; d_gene: NA; CDR3aa: CSVEEASYGPNTGELFF; CDR3nt: TGCAGCGTTGAAGAGGCCTCATATGGGCCAAACACCGGGGAGCTGTTTTTT